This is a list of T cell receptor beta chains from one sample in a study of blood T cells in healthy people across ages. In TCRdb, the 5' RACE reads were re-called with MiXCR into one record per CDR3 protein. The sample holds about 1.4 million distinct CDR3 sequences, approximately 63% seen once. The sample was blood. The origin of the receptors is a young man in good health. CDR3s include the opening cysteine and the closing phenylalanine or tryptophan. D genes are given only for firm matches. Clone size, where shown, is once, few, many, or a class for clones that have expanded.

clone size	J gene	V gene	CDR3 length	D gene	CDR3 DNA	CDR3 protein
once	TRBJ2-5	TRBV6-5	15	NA	TGTGCCAGCAGTTTGGGACATTTAATTCAAGAGACCCAGTACTTC	CASSLGHLIQETQYF
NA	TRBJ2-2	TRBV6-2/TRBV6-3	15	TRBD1	TGTGCCAGCAGCCCACAGGGGATGAGCACCGGGGAGCTGTTTTTT	CASSPQGMSTGELFF
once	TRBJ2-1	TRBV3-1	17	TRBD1	TGTGCCAGCAGCCAAGATTTGGCCGGACAGGCTTACAATGAGCAGTTCTTC	CASSQDLAGQAYNEQFF
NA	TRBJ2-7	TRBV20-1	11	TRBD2	TGCAGTGCTGCGGGGGACTACGAGCAGTACTTC	CSAAGDYEQYF
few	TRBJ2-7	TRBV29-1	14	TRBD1	TGCAGCGTCTCAACGGGGCAGGGGGTCTACGAGCAGTACTTC	CSVSTGQGVYEQYF
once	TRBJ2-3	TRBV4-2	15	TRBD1	TGTGCCAGCAGCCCCGGGACAGGGGCTTGGGATACGCAGTATTTT	CASSPGTGAWDTQYF
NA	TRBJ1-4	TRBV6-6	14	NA	TGTGTCAGCAGTTGGGGTACTAGGAATGAAAAACTGTTTTTT	CVSSWGTRNEKLFF
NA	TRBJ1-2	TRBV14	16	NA	TGTGCCAGCAGCCAAGAATTGTATCCTAGCGGCTATGGCTACACCTTC	CASSQELYPSGYGYTF
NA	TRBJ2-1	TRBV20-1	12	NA	TGCAGTGCTAGTGACGACCCCCGTGAGCAGTTCTTC	CSASDDPREQFF
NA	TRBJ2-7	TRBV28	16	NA	TGTGCCAGCAGTGTACCTCGGGCGGCGAGCTCCTACGAGCAGTACTTC	CASSVPRAASSYEQYF
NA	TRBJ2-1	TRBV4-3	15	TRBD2	TGCGCCAGCAGCCAAGCGGGACTAGCGGTTGGTGAGCAGTTCTTC	CASSQAGLAVGEQFF
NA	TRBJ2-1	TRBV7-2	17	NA	TGTGCCAGCACCCATCCCCCACAAGGAATTCCCCAAGAGACCCAGTTCTTC	CASTHPPQGIPQETQFF
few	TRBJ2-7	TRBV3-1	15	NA	TGTGCCAGCAGCCCCATCAACAGGGCGAGCGACGAGCAGTACTTC	CASSPINRASDEQYF
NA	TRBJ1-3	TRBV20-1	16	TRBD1	TGCAGTGCTCCAGGGGCTGGACAGGGTTTAGGAAACACCATATATTTT	CSAPGAGQGLGNTIYF
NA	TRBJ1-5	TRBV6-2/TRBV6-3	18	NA	TGTGCCAGCATCCACGGGCCAGGGACCAACCCCAGCAATCAGCCCCAGCATTTT	CASIHGPGTNPSNQPQHF
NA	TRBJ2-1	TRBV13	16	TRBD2	TGTGCCAGCAGCTCCCGCACGGGGGGGCCGAATAATGAGCAGTTCTTC	CASSSRTGGPNNEQFF
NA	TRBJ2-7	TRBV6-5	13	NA	TGTGCCAGCAGACCGACACTAGCCTACGAGCAGTACTTC	CASRPTLAYEQYF
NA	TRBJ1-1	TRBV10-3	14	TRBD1	TGTGCCATCAGAGAGGACAGGAAGAACACTGAAGCTTTCTTT	CAIREDRKNTEAFF
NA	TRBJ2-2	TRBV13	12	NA	TGTGCCAGCAGCTTCATCTCCGGGGAGCTGTTTTTT	CASSFISGELFF
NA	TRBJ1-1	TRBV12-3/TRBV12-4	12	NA	TGTGCCAGCAGTGAAAGTCCGGAAGGAGCTTTCTTT	CASSESPEGAFF
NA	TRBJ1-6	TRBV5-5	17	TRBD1	TGTGCCAGCAGCACCGGAAGCGGGGGACAGCTCAATTCACCCCTCCACTTT	CASSTGSGGQLNSPLHF
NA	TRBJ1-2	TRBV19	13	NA	TGTGCCAGTAGTACCCTCGGTCCGGCTGGCTACACCTTC	CASSTLGPAGYTF
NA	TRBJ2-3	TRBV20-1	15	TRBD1	TGCAGTGCTACTCCGGGACAGGGGAGTCCAGATACGCAGTATTTT	CSATPGQGSPDTQYF
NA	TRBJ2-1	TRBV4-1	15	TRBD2	TGCGCCAGCAGCCAGACTAGCGGGGACCCCTGTGAGCAGTTCTTC	CASSQTSGDPCEQFF
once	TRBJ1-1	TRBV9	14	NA	TGTGCCAGCAGCGTAGGGGAGGGGAGCACTGAAGCTTTCTTT	CASSVGEGSTEAFF
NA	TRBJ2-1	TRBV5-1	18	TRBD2	TGCGCCAGCAGCCGCTTTTGGGGCGAGCGGGGGCGATACCATGAGCAGTTCTTC	CASSRFWGERGRYHEQFF
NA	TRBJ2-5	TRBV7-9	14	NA	TGTGCCAGCAGCTTTTACAGCCACCAAGAGACCCAGTACTTC	CASSFYSHQETQYF
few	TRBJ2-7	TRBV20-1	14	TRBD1	TGCAGTGCTAGTAATCGGGACAGTTACTACGAGCAGTACTTC	CSASNRDSYYEQYF
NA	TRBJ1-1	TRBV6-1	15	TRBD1	TGTGCCAGCAGTGAAGCTTCGGACAGGGATGCTGAAGCTTTCTTT	CASSEASDRDAEAFF
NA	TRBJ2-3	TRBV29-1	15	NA	TGCAGCGTTCTCATTGCGGGATCCCACACAGATACGCAGTATTTT	CSVLIAGSHTDTQYF
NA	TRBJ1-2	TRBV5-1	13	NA	TGCGCCAGCAGCTTGGAGGGGCGGTATGGCTACACCTTC	CASSLEGRYGYTF
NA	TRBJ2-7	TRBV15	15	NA	TGTGCCACCAGCACTTCAGCGGGTTACTCCTACGAGCAGTACTTC	CATSTSAGYSYEQYF
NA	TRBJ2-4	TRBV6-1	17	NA	TGTGCCAGCAGTGAAGCTTTGGAGGGGATCGCCAAAAACATTCAGTACTTC	CASSEALEGIAKNIQYF